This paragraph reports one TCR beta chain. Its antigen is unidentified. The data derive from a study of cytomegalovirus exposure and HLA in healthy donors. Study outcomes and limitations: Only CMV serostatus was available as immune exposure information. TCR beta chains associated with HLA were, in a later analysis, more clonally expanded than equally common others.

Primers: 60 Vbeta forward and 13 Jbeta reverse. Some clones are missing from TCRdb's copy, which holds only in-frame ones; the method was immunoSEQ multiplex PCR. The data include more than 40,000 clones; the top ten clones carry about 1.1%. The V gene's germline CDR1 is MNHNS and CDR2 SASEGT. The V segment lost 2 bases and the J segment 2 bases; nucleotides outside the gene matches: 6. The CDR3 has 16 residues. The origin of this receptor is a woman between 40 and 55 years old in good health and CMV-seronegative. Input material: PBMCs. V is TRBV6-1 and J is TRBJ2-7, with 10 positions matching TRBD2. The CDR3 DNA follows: TGTGCCAGCAGTGAAAGAGGACTAGCGGTCACCTACGAGCAGTACTTC. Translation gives CASSERGLAVTYEQYF.